This T cell receptor beta chain emerged from a study of shared clonotypes between healthy human individuals. V was cut by 0 bases and J by 0 bases, with 6 bases left in between. Germline assignment: CDR1 SGHTS and CDR2 YDEGEE. The CDR3 has 15 residues. Every unsorted PBMC PCR replicate was loaded with about 300 ng DNA, 25,000 to 30,000 T cell genomes. Only in-frame clones appear in the TCRdb table, and some are missing; sequencing was by immunoSEQ multiplex PCR. The repertoire has about 490,000 clones, about three quarters of them found once; the top ten carry over 10%. The chain links TRBV5-8 to TRBJ1-4, with D uncertain. The sequenced sample was PBMCs. This clonotype was sampled from a woman aged 40 to 50 in good health. Some clones in this sample may be carry-over from other donors' samples. CDR3 in amino acids: CASSLGRSTNEKLFF. The CDR3 DNA follows: TGTGCCAGCAGCTTGGGTAGATCAACTAATGAAAAACTGTTTTTT.